What follows are 2 T cell receptor beta chains derived from one specimen sequenced in a study of beta chain features in type 1 diabetes. Isolated RNA was reverse transcribed in full, so expressed TCRB transcripts were sequenced. Clones were read by immunoSEQ multiplex PCR, and TCRdb kept only the in-frame ones, dropping some. The sample has 150,000 to 180,000 clones; approximately 12% are singletons. Input material: central memory CD4+ T cells from blood. Receptors originate from a man between 18 and 29 years old in good health.

J is TRBJ1-5 and V is TRBV28; TRBD1 agrees at 9 bases. The CDR3 is made up of 14 amino acids. Germline assignment: CDR1 MDHEN and CDR2 SYDVKM. V lost 6 bases and J lost 3; bases outside the gene matches: 3. Here the CDR3 reads CASRGQGYNQPQHF. In DNA, the CDR3 is TGTGCCAGCAGGGGACAGGGTTACAATCAGCCCCAGCATTTT.

This clone has just a few counts. This chain uses TRBV14 with TRBJ2-7; D possibly matches TRBD1 or TRBD2 (7 bases each). With 4 bases removed from V and 0 bases from J, the gap between germline ends came to 13 bases. The CDR3 is made up of 15 amino acids. Germline V lookup: CDR1 SGHDN, CDR2 FVKESK. CDR3 nucleotides: TGTGCCAGCAGCCCTCAGGGGGGGGCCTCCTACGAGCAGTACTTC. Translation gives CASSPQGGASYEQYF.